This TCR beta chain emerged from a study of T cells in Graves' hyperthyroidism and ophthalmopathy. Study overall: Once the initial diagnosis was made, peripheral blood was obtained before any treatment.

There were TCR beta CDR3 regions amplified from RNA transcripts. Researchers ran a first-round RT-PCR on the TCR CDR3 using the HTBI primer set. In TCRdb, the multiplex PCR reads were re-called with MiXCR into one record per CDR3 protein. The table lists about 740,000 distinct CDR3 sequences, 12% to 15% of them singletons. The germline gives CDR1 MGHRA, CDR2 YSYEKL. The CDR3 totals 16 residues. Trimming took 4 bases from V and 8 from J; bases not matched to a gene: 11. This sequence originates from a woman between 18 and 29 years old with Graves' hyperthyroidism. The chain has TRBV4-1 and TRBJ1-4; 9 positions agree with TRBD1. The source material was blood. The CDR3 DNA sequence: TGCGCCAGCAGCCTCACTACTCGGACAGGGGAGGAAAAACTGTTTTTT. This gives the protein CASSLTTRTGEEKLFF.